This record covers a single T cell receptor beta chain. The target antigen is unknown. This specimen belongs to a study of Tregs in tolerant kidney transplant recipients. Findings and caveats of the study: The small number of patients limits these findings pending further validation. No direct test of biological reproducibility was done here. Activated donor B cell expansion appeared to reveal the most relevant donor-specific TCRbeta repertoire.

CD4+CD25+CD127- Tregs, CD4+CD25- non-Tregs, CD4 and CD8 cells were sorted. Using immunoSEQ multiplex PCR, the repertoire was profiled, and TCRdb retains in-frame clones only, with some absent. This table holds about 240,000 clones, about 80% found once. The CDR3 spans 17 residues. V gave up 2 bases and J gave up 1 base, with 15 bases separating them. Germline assignment: CDR1 SEHNR and CDR2 FQNEAQ (reference sequence). The rearrangement joins TRBV7-9 to TRBJ1-3, with D perhaps TRBD1 (5 bases). Input material: CD4+ T cells from blood. This receptor was identified in a human donor in good health. Here the CDR3 reads CASSLWTGGRSGNTIYF. The CDR3, as DNA: TGTGCCAGCAGCTTATGGACGGGGGGTAGGTCTGGAAACACCATATATTTT. Full variable domain (remainder filled in from reference TRBV7-9 and TRBJ1-3): DTGVSQNPRHKITKRGQNVTFRCDPISEHNRLYWYRQTLGQGPEFLTYFQNEAQLEKSRLLSDRFSAERPKGSFSTLEIQRTEQGDSAMYLCASSLWTGGRSGNTIYFGEGSWLTVV.